This passage covers 3 T cell receptor beta chains from one sample sequenced in a study of cytomegalovirus exposure and HLA in healthy donors. Use of 60 Vbeta and 13 Jbeta primers characterized the PCR. Data came from immunoSEQ multiplex PCR; TCRdb stores just in-frame clones and leaves some out. The data show approximately 170,000 clones, about 64% seen once. The source material was PBMCs. These receptors all come from a man aged 50 to 60 in good health and CMV-seronegative.

The CDR3 DNA reads TGCGCCAGCAGCCAAGACGGAGGGAACTATGGCTACACCTTC. Translated, it gives CASSQDGGNYGYTF. The chain links TRBV4-1 to TRBJ1-2; D is ambiguous. V lost 0 bases to trimming and J lost 2 bases, with 7 bases between them. This CDR3 has 14 amino acids. The V gene's germline CDR1 is MGHRA and CDR2 YSYEKL.

The chain links TRBV15 to TRBJ1-2, with D tentatively TRBD1 (6 bases). The germline V gene has CDR1 LNHNV and CDR2 YYDKDF (reference sequence). This CDR3 comprises 15 residues. Trimming shortened V by 1 base and J by 4 bases, and 13 bases separated the two germline ends. The CDR3 spells CATSRAAQGPYGYTF. The CDR3 DNA follows: TGTGCCACCAGCAGAGCGGCACAGGGCCCCTATGGCTACACCTTC.

This clone was counted only a few times. This rearrangement joins TRBV2 to TRBJ1-1, with TRBD1 matching 7 bases. CDR1 is SNHLY and CDR2 is FYNNEI in the germline V gene. The length of the CDR3 is 15 residues. The V and J ends lost 8 bases and 0 bases, in that order; junction bases with no gene match: 9. In nucleotides, the CDR3 is TGTGCCAGCCACCGGGACAGCAACATGAACACTGAAGCTTTCTTT. As protein: CASHRDSNMNTEAFF. Supplemented by reference TRBV2 and TRBJ1-1, the full variable domain reads EPEVTQTPSHQVTQMGQEVILRCVPISNHLYFYWYRQILGQKVEFLVSFYNNEISEKSEIFDDQFSVERPDGSNFTLKIRSTKLEDSAMYFCASHRDSNMNTEAFFGQGTRLTVV.